This T cell receptor (beta chain) was documented in a study of blood T cell repertoires in COVID-19. Overall study: Sources were T cells, B-cell-depleted T cells, or PBMCs; the material itself was cDNA or gDNA.

Profiling relied on immunoSEQ multiplex PCR, and the TCRdb table lists in-frame clones only, not all of them. The sample lists tens of thousands of clones; about 80% were seen once. Trimming pared 7 bases from V and 2 bases from J, leaving 12 bases between. This CDR3 comprises 12 residues. The germline V gene encodes CDR1 GTSNPN and CDR2 SVGIG (reference sequence). The TCR sequence derives from a man aged 65 to 85 with acute or convalescent COVID-19. The specimen sequenced was peripheral blood. The chain combines TRBV30 with TRBJ2-7; D ambiguous. The CDR3 reads CALISNTYEQYF. CDR3 DNA: TGTGCCTTAATAAGTAACACCTACGAGCAGTACTTC.